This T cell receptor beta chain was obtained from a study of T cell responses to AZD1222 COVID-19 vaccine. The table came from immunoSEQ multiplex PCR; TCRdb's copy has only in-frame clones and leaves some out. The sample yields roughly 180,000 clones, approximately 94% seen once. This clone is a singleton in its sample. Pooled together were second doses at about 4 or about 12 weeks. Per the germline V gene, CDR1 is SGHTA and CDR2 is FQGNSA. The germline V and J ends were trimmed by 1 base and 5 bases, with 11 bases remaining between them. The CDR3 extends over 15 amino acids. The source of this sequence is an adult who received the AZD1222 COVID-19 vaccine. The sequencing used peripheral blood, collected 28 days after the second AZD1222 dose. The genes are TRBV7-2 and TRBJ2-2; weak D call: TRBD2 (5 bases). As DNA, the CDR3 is TGTGCCAGCAGCTTAGGGCCTAGCTATACCGGGGAGCTGTTTTTT. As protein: CASSLGPSYTGELFF.